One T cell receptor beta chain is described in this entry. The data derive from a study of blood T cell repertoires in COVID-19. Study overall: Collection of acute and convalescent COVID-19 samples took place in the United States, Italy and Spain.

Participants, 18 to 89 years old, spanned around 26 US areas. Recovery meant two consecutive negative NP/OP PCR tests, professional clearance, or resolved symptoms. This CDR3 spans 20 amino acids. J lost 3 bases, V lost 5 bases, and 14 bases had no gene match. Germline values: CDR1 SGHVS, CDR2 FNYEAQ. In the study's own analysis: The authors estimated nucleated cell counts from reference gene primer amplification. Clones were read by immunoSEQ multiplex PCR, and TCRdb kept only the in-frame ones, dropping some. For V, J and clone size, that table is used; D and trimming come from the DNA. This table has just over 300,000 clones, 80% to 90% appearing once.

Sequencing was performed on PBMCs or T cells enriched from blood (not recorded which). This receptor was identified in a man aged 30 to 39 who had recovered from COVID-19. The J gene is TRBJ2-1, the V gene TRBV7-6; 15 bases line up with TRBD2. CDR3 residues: CASSIRAGQGLAGGYNEQFF. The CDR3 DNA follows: TGTGCCAGCAGCATCCGCGCGGGACAGGGACTAGCGGGGGGCTACAATGAGCAGTTCTTC.